The present T cell receptor (beta chain) was sequenced within a study of T cells in pancreatic ductal adenocarcinoma. Selected pancreatic ductal adenocarcinoma patients had undergone surgery without neoadjuvant therapy. The data were produced by immunoSEQ multiplex PCR, yet TCRdb's version contains in-frame clones alone and is incomplete. Among around 94,000 clones, about 95% were seen once, and the ten largest hold roughly 3%. With 0 bases clipped from V and 4 bases from J, the junction kept 19 bases outside the gene matches. Germline CDR1 is LNHNV and CDR2 is YYDKDF (reference sequence). The CDR3 is 20 amino acids.

The sequencing sample was made of PBMCs. The chain links TRBV15 to TRBJ2-3; TRBD2 matches at 7 bases. The receptor comes from a human donor with pancreatic ductal adenocarcinoma. CDR3 DNA: TGTGCCACCAGCAGAGATCGGCCCGGGACTAACAATTTTCGACCAGATACGCAGTATTTT. This sequence encodes CATSRDRPGTNNFRPDTQYF.